This T cell receptor beta chain derives from a study of vaccination effects on CD4 cells after COVID-19. Viral peptide pools were used in the ViraFEST assay to expand antigen-specific CD4+ T cells, and sequencing came afterward. Culturing for about 9 days preceded CD4+ T cell isolation. According to PCR results, the person was infected with SARS-CoV-2 between March and December 2020. The assay was immunoSEQ multiplex PCR, and TCRdb's table has in-frame clones only and misses some. The sample records around 19,000 clones, roughly 74% being singletons. As to this clone: The antigen remains unidentified.

The receptor was isolated from a human donor who had a prior SARS-CoV-2 infection. Sequencing used CD4+ T cells from PBMCs cultured with a peptide pool, obtained before COVID-19 vaccination.

CDR3 coding DNA: TGTGCCAGCTCACCACAAGGCATAGGGAGAGACGCAACTAATGAAAAACTGTTTTTT. Translated, it gives CASSPQGIGRDATNEKLFF. This chain connects TRBV18 to TRBJ1-4; D remains ambiguous. V gave up 1 base and J gave up 0 bases, with 18 bases separating them. The germline gives CDR1 KGHSH, CDR2 LQKENI. This CDR3 comprises 19 residues.